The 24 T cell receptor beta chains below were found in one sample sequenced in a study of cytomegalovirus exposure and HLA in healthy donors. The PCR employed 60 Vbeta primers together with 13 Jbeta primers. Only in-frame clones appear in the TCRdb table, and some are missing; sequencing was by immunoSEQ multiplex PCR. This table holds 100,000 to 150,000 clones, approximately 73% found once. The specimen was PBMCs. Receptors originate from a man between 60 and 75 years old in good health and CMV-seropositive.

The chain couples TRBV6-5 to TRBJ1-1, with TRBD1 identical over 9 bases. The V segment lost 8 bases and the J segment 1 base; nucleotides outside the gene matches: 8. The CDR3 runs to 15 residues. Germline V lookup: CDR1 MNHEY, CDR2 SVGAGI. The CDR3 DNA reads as TGTGCCAGCTTCTCCCCACAGGGGGCGAACACTGAAGCTTTCTTT. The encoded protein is CASFSPQGANTEAFF.

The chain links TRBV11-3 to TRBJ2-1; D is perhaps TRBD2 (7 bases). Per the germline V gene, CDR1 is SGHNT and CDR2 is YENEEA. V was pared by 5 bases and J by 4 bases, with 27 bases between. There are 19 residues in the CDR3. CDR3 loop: CASSPPLRGAYVGYNEQFF. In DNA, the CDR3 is TGTGCCAGCAGCCCTCCCCTCCGGGGGGCGTACGTGGGGTACAATGAGCAGTTCTTC.

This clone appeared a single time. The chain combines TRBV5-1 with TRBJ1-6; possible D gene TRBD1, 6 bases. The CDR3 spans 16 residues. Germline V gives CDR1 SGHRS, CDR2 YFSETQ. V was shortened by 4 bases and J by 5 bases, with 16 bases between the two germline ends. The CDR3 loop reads CASSKKTGIDNSPLHF. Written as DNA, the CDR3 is TGCGCCAGCAGCAAAAAGACAGGAATAGATAATTCACCCCTCCACTTT.

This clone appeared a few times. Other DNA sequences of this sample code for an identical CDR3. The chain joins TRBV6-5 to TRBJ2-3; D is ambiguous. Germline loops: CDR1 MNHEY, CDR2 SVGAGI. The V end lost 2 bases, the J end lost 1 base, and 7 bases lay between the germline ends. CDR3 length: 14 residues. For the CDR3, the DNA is TGTGCCAGCAGTTACCGTGGCCGCACAGATACGCAGTATTTT. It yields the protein CASSYRGRTDTQYF.

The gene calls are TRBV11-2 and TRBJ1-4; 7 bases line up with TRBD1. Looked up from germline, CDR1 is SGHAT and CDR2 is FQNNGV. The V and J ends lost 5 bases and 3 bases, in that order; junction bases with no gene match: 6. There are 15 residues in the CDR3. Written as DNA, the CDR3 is TGTGCCAGCAGCGATACCAGGGGGGCTAATGAAAAACTGTTTTTT. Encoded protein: CASSDTRGANEKLFF.

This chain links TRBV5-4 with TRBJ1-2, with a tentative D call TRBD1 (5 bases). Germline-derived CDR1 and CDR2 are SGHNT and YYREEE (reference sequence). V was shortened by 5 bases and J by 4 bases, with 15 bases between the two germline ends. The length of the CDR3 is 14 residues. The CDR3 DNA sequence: TGTGCCAGCAGTTATCCATCAACAGGCTATGGCTACACCTTC. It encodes CASSYPSTGYGYTF.

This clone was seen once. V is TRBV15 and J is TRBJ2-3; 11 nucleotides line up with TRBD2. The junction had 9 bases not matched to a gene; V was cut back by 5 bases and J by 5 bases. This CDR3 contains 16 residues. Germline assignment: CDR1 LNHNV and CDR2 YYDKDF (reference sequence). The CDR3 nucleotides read TGTGCCACCAGCGGTGATAGCGGGGGGGCTTTAGATACGCAGTATTTT. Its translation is CATSGDSGGALDTQYF. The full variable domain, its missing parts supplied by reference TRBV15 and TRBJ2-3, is DAMVIQNPRYQVTQFGKPVTLSCSQTLNHNVMYWYQQKSSQAPKLLFHYYDKDFNNEADTPDNFQSRRPNTSFCFLDIRSPGLGDTAMYLCATSGDSGGALDTQYFGPGTRLTVL.

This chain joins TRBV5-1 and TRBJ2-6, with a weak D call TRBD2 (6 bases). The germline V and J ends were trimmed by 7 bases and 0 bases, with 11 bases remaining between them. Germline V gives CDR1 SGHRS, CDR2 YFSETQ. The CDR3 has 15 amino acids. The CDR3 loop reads CASRWDSSGANVLTF. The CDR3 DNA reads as TGCGCCAGCCGTTGGGACTCCTCTGGGGCCAACGTCCTGACTTTC.

The chain's CDR3 is CASSQTGYGYTF. CDR3 nucleotide sequence: TGCGCCAGCAGCCAGACAGGCTATGGCTACACCTTC. This chain connects TRBV4-1 to TRBJ1-2, with a tentative D call TRBD1 (6 bases). The V gene lost 3 bases and the J gene lost 4 bases, with 6 bases spanning the gap. Germline V lookup: CDR1 MGHRA, CDR2 YSYEKL. The CDR3 runs to 12 residues.

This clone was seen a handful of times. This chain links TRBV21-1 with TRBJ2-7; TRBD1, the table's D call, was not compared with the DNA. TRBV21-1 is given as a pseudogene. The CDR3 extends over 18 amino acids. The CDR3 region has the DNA TGTGCCAGCAGCAATACGATAACCGACGGGACAGGGATTTACGAGCAGTACTTC. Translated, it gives CASSNTITDGTGIYEQYF.

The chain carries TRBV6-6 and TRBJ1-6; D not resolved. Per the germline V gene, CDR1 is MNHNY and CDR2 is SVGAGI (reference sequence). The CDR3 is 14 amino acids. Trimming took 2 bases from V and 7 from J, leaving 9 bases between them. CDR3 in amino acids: CASSYGPLNSPLHF. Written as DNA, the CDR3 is TGTGCCAGCAGTTACGGGCCCCTAAATTCACCCCTCCACTTT.

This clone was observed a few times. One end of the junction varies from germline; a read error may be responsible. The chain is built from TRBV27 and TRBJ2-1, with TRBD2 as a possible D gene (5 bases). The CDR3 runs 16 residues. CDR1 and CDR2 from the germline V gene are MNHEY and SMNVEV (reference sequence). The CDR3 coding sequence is TGTGCCAGCAGTGGACGGGCTGAAGCCCCCGAAATCCCTAGCATCTTC. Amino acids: CASSGRAEAPEIPSIF.

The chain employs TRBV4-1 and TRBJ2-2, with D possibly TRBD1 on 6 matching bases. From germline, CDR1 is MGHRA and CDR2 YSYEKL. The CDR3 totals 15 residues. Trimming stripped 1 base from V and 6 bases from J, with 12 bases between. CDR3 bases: TGCGCCAGCAGCCAAGGGATCAGGGGCTCCGGGGAGCTGTTTTTT. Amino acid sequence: CASSQGIRGSGELFF.

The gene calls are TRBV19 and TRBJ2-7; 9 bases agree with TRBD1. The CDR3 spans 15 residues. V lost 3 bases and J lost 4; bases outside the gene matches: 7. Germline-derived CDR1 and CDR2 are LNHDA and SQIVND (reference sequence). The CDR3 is CASSMGAQGAYEQYF. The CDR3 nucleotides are TGTGCCAGTAGTATGGGGGCACAGGGGGCTTACGAGCAGTACTTC.

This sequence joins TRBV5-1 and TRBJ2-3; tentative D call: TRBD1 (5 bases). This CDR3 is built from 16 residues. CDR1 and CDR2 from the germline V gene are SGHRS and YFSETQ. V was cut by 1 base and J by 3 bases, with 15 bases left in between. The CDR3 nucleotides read TGCGCCAGCAGCTTGATCGGGCCGTCAGGGACAGATACGCAGTATTTT. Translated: CASSLIGPSGTDTQYF.

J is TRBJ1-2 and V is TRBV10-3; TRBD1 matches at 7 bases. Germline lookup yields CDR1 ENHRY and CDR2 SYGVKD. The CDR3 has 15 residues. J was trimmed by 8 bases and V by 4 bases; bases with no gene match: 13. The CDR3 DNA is TGTGCCATCAGTGCGCCGGACAGGCGATCTGACGGCTACACCTTC. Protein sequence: CAISAPDRRSDGYTF.

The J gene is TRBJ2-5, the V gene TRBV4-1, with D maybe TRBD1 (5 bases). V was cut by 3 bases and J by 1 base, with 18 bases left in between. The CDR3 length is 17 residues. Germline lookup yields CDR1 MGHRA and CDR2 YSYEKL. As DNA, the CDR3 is TGCGCCAGCAGCCACCGCCCCCAGGGTGGGGCCCAAGAGACCCAGTACTTC. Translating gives CASSHRPQGGAQETQYF.

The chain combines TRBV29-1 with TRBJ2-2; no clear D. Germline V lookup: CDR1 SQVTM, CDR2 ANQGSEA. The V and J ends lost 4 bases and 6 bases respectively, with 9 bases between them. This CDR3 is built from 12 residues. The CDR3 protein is CSVVPSAGELFF. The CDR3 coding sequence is TGCAGCGTTGTCCCCTCCGCCGGGGAGCTGTTTTTT.

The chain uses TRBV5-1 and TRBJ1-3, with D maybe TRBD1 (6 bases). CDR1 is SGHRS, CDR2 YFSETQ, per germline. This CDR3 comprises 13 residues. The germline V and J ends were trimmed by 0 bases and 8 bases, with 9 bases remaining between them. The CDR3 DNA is TGCGCCAGCAGCTTGGAGGGGGGGCACACCATATATTTT. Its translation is CASSLEGGHTIYF.

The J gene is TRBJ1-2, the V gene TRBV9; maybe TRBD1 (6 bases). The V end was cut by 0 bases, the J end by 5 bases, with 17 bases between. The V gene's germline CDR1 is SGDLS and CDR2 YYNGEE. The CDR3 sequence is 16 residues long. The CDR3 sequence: CASSVAEGGGTYGYTF. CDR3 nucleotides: TGTGCCAGCAGCGTAGCGGAGGGGGGGGGAACATATGGCTACACCTTC.

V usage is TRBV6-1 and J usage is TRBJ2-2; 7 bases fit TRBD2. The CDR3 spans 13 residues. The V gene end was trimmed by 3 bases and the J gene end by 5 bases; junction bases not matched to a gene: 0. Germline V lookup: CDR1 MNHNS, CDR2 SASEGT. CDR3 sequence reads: CASSDGGTGELFF. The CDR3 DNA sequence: TGTGCCAGCAGTGACGGGGGGACCGGGGAGCTGTTTTTT.

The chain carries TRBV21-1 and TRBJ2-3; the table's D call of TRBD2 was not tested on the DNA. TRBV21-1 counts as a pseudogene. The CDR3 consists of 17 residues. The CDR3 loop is CASSEGGNSGAADTQYF. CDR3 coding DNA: TGTGCCAGCAGCGAAGGGGGGAATAGCGGGGCGGCAGATACGCAGTATTTT.

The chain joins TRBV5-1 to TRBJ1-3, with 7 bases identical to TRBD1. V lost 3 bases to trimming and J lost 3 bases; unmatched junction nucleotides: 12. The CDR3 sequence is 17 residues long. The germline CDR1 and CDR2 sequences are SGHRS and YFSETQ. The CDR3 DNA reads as TGCGCCAGCAGCTCTTCTTCAGGGGGTTTTAATGGAAACACCATATATTTT. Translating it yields CASSSSSGGFNGNTIYF. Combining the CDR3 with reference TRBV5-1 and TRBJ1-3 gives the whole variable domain KAGVTQTPRYLIKTRGQQVTLSCSPISGHRSVSWYQQTPGQGLQFLFEYFSETQRNKGNFPGRFSGRQFSNSRSEMNVSTLELGDSALYLCASSSSSGGFNGNTIYFGEGSWLTVV.

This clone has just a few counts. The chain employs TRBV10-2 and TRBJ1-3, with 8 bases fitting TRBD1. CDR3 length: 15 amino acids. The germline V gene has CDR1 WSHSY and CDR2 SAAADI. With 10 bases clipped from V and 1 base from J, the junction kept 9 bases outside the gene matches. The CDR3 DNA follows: TGCGCCACCCGGAAGACAGGGGCTTCTGGAAACACCATATATTTT. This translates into CATRKTGASGNTIYF.